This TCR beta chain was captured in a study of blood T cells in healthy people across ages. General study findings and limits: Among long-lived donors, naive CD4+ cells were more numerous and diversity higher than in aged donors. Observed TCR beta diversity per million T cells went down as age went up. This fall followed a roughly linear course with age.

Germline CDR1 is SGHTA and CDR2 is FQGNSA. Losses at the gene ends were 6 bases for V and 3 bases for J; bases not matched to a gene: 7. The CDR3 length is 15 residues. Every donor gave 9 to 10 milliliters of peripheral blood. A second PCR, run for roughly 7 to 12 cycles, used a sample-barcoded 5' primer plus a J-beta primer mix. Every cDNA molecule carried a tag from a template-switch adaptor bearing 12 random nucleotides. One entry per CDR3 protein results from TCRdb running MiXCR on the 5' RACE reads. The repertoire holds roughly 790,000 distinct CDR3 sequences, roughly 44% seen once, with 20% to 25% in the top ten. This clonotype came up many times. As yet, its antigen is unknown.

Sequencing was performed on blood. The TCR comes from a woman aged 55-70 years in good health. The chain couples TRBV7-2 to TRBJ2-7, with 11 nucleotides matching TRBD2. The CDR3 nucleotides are TGTGCCAGCAGGATCTTAGCGGGAGGGGGCTACGAGCAGTACTTC. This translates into CASRILAGGGYEQYF.